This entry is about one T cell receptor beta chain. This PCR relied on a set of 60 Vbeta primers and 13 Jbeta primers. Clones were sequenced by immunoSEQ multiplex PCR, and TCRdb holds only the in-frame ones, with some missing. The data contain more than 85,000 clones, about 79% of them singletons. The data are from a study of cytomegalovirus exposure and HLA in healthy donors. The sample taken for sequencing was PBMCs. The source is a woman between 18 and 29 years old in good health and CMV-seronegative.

The CDR3 loop reads CASSFRDRGNQPQHF. For the CDR3, the DNA is TGTGCCAGTAGTTTCCGGGACAGGGGCAATCAGCCCCAGCATTTT. V and J are TRBV19 and TRBJ1-5, with 9 bases lining up with TRBD1. Trimming took 5 bases from V and 2 from J; bases not matched to a gene: 4. The germline V gene encodes CDR1 LNHDA and CDR2 SQIVND (reference sequence). The CDR3 length is 15 residues.